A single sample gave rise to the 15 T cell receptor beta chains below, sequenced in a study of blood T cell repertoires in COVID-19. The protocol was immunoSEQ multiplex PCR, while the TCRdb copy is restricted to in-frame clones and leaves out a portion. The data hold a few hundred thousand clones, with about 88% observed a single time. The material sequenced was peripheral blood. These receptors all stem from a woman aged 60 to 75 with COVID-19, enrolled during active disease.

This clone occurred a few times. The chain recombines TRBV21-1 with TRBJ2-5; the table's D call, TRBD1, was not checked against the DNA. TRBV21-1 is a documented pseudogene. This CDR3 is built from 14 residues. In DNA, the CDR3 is TGTGCCAGCCGACCGGACAGGGGGCCAGAGACCCAGTACTTC. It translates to CASRPDRGPETQYF.

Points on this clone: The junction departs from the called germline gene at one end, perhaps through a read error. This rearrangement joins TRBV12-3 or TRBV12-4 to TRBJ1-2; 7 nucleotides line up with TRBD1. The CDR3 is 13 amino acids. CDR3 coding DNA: TGTGCCAGCAGTCACAGGGGCGTCTATGACTACACCTTC. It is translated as CASSHRGVYDYTF.

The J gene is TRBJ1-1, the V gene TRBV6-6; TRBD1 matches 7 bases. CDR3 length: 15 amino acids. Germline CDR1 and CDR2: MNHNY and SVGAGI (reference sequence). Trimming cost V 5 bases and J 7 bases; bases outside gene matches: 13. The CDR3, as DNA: TGTGCCAGCAGTGCTCACGGACAGGATCACCTTGAAGCTTTCTTT. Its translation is CASSAHGQDHLEAFF.

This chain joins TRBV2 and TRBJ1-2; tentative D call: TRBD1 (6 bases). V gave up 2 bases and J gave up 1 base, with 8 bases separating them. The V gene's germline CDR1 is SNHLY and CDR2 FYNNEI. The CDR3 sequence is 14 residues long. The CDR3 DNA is TGTGCCAGCAGTGAACTGGGACATAACTATGGCTACACCTTC. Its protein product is CASSELGHNYGYTF.

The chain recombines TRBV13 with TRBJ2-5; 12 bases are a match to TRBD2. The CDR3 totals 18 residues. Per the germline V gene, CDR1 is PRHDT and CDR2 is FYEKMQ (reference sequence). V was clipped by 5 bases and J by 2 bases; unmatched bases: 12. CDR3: CASSPRGLAGGLQETQYF. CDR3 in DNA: TGTGCCAGCAGCCCCCGCGGGCTAGCGGGGGGGTTACAAGAGACCCAGTACTTC.

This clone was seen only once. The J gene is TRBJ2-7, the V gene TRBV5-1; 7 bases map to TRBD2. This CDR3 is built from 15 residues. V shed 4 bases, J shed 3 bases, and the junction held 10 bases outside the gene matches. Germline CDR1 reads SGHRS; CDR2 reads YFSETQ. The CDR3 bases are TGCGCCAGCAGCCAAAGCAGCGGGACTTTCTACGAGCAGTACTTC. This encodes CASSQSSGTFYEQYF. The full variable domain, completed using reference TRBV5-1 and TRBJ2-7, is KAGVTQTPRYLIKTRGQQVTLSCSPISGHRSVSWYQQTPGQGLQFLFEYFSETQRNKGNFPGRFSGRQFSNSRSEMNVSTLELGDSALYLCASSQSSGTFYEQYFGPGTRLTVT.

In DNA, the CDR3 is TGCGCCAGCAGCCAACTGCGGGTTCTAGCTAACTATGGCTACACCTTC. It is translated as CASSQLRVLANYGYTF. The genes are TRBV4-3 and TRBJ1-2; D remains unclear. The V gene's germline CDR1 is LGHNA and CDR2 YSLEER. The CDR3 runs to 16 residues. Between the trimmed V and J ends, which lost 2 bases and 0 bases, there was a span of 13 bases.

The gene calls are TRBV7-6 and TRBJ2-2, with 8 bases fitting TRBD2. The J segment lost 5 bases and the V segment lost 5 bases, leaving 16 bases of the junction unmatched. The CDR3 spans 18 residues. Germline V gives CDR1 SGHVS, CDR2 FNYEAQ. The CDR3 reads CASSQKTYSGVGTGELFF. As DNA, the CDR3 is TGTGCCAGCAGCCAAAAAACCTATAGCGGGGTAGGGACCGGGGAGCTGTTTTTT.

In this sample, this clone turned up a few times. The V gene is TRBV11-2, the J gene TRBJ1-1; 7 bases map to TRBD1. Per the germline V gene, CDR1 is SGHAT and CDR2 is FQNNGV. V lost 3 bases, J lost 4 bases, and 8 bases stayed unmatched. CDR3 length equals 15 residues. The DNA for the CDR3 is TGTGCCAGCAGCTTCAGACAGGGCATTAGCACTGAAGCTTTCTTT. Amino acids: CASSFRQGISTEAFF.

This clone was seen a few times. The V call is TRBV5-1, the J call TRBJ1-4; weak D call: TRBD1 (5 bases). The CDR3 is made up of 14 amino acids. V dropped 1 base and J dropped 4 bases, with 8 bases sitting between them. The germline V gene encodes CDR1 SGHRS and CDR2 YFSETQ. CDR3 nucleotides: TGCGCCAGCAGCTTGTCGACAGTTAATGAAAAACTGTTTTTT. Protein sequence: CASSLSTVNEKLFF.

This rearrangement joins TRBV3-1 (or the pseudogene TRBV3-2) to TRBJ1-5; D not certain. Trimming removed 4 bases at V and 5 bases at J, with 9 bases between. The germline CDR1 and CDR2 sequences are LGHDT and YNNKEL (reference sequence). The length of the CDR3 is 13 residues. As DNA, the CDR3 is TGTGCCAGCAGCCGTTTGCCGGATCAGCCCCAGCATTTT. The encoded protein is CASSRLPDQPQHF.

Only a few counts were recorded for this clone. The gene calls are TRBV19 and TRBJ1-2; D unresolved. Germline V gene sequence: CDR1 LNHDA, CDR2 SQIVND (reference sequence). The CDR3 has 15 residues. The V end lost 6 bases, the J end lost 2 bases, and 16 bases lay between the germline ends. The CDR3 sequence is CASREARRLNYGYTF. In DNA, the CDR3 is TGTGCCAGTAGAGAAGCTCGGAGGTTGAACTATGGCTACACCTTC.

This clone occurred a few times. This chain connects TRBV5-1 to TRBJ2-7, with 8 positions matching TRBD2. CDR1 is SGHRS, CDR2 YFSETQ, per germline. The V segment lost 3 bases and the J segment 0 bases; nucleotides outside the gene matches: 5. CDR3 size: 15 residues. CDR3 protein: CASSSLAGSSYEQYF. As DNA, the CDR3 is TGCGCCAGCAGCTCCCTAGCGGGCTCCTCCTACGAGCAGTACTTC.

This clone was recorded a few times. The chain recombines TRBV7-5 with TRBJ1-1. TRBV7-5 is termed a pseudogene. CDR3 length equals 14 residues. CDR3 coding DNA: TGTGTCAGAAGCTTATTCCGGGGTGGAACTGAAGCTTTCTTT. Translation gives CVRSLFRGGTEAFF.

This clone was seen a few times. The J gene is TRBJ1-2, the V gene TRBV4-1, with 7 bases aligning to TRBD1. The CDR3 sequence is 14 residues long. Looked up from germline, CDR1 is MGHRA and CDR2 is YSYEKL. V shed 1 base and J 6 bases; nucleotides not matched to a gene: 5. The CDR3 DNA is TGCGCCAGCAGCCAAGTACAACAGGGGCATGGCTACACCTTC. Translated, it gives CASSQVQQGHGYTF.